This entry features one TCR beta chain sequence. Antigen unknown. Unique molecular identifiers were incorporated when the TCRbeta library was constructed. TCRdb reanalysed the PCR reads using MiXCR and keeps one entry per CDR3 protein. In the table there are more than 400,000 distinct CDR3 sequences, over 9.5% of which are singletons. This specimen belongs to a study of T-cell reconstitution after alpha-beta-depleted transplantation in children. Study-level results: Newly produced T cells mostly provided counts and TCRbeta diversity after one year, as hyperexpanded clones declined. By about two months after transplant, alpha-beta T cells reportedly arose from several hundred graft clones that had expanded.

Deletions cut 4 bases from V and 4 bases from J, with 7 bases between. From germline, CDR1 is SGHVS and CDR2 FNYEAQ. The CDR3 is 12 residues long. The rearrangement joins TRBV7-6 to TRBJ1-1, with TRBD1 as a possible D gene (6 bases). This TCR derives from a female patient between 2 and 15 years old who had a stem cell transplant for aplastic anemia, so the T cells may come from the graft donor. Sequencing was performed on PBMCs, mostly from graft donor cells, taken 180 days after TCRalphabeta/CD19-depleted stem cell transplant. The chain's CDR3 is CASSSTGTEAFF. CDR3 DNA sequence: TGTGCCAGCAGCTCGACAGGCACTGAAGCTTTCTTT. Supplemented by reference TRBV7-6 and TRBJ1-1, the full variable domain reads GAGVSQSPRYKVTKRGQDVALRCDPISGHVSLYWYRQALGQGPEFLTYFNYEAQQDKSGLPNDRFSAERPEGSISTLTIQRTEQRDSAMYRCASSSTGTEAFFGQGTRLTVV.